This note documents a single T cell receptor (beta chain) sequence. This same CDR3 is encoded by further DNA sequences in the sample. The sample comes from a study of shared clonotypes between healthy human individuals. Here immunoSEQ multiplex PCR was the method, and the copy in TCRdb shows in-frame clones only, minus some. In the table there are around 300,000 clones, 80% to 90% of which are singletons. Material: memory CD8+ T cells sorted from blood. This sample's subset: CD45RO+ cells pooled with CCR7-negative TemRA cells. The source of this sequence is a young man in good health.

The CDR3 is CASSSGQGNTEAFF. The CDR3 DNA sequence: TGTGCCAGCAGTTCCGGACAGGGGAACACTGAAGCTTTCTTT. The V gene is TRBV7-9, the J gene TRBJ1-1; 8 bases align to TRBD1. The V gene's germline CDR1 is SEHNR and CDR2 FQNEAQ (reference sequence). This CDR3 is built from 14 residues. V lost 6 bases, J lost 1 base, and 4 bases stayed unmatched.